The clone carrying this TCR beta chain was seen ten or more times. The data were obtained in a study of T cells in Graves' hyperthyroidism and ophthalmopathy. Amplification targeted TCR beta CDR3 regions from RNA transcripts. During a first-round RT-PCR of the TCR CDR3, the HTBI primer set was used. TCRdb itself ran the multiplex PCR reads through MiXCR, one entry per CDR3 protein. Of 300,000 to 350,000 distinct CDR3 sequences in the sample, roughly 13% were seen once. CDR3 length equals 12 residues. Trimming took off 7 bases at V and 1 base at J, with 7 bases between the two ends. Germline CDR1 reads MNHNS; CDR2 reads SASEGT. Thyroid ultrasound, orbital computed tomography, clinical symptoms, and serum thyroxine and TRAb underpinned diagnoses.

The chain joins TRBV6-1 to TRBJ1-1, with unresolved D. The receptor was derived from a woman aged 30 to 39 with Graves' hyperthyroidism. Sequencing was carried out using blood. The CDR3 DNA reads TGTGCCAGCATGCCCGGGAACACTGAAGCTTTCTTT. Translating it yields CASMPGNTEAFF.